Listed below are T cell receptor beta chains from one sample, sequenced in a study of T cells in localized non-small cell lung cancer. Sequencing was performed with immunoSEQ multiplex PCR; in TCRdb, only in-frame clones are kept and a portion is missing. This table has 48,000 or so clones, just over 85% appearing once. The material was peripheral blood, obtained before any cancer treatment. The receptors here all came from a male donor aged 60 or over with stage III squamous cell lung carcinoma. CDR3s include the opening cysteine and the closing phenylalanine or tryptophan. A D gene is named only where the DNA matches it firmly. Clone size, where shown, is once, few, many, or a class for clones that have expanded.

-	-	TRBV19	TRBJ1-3	TGTGCCAGTGGGGTCTTGGACCTATCTGGAAACACCATATATTTT	CASGVLDLSGNTIYF
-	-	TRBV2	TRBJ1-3	TGTGCCAGCATTGGGGGGAGCTCTGGAAACACCATATATTTT	CASIGGSSGNTIYF
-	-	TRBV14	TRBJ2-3	TGTGCCAGCAGCCCCATGAAGGCCATCAGCACAGATACGCAGTATTTT	CASSPMKAISTDTQYF
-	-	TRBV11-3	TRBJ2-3	TGTGCCAGCAGCTTAATAGGGGATACGCAGTATTTT	CASSLIGDTQYF
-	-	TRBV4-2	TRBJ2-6	TGTGCCAGCAGCCAATCAAGGAGGGGCTCTGGGGCCAACGTCCTGACTTTC	CASSQSRRGSGANVLTF
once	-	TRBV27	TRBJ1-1	TGTGCCAGCAGTTTATTAGAGGGTAGGACTGAAGCTTTCTTT	CASSLLEGRTEAFF
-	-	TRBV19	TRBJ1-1	TGTGCCAGTAGTATAGAAGGGGACGGGAACACTGAAGCTTTCTTT	CASSIEGDGNTEAFF
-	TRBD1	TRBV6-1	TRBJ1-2	TGTGCCAGCAGAACCGGGACAGCAATCCATTATGGCTACACCTTC	CASRTGTAIHYGYTF
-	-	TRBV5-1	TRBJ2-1	TGCGCCAGCAGCTTAGGCCAAACAGAGGCTGAGCAGTTCTTC	CASSLGQTEAEQFF
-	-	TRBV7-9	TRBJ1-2	TGTGCCAGCAGCTTAGAGGAGGTTTGGGGCTACACCTTC	CASSLEEVWGYTF
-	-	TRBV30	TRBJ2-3	TGTGCCTGGAGTGTGGGGGCTAGCGGACTCACAGATACGCAGTATTTT	CAWSVGASGLTDTQYF
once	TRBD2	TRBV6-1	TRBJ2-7	TGTGCCAGCAGCTTACTAGCGGGAAAACCCTACGAGCAGTACTTC	CASSLLAGKPYEQYF
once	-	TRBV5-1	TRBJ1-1	TGCGCCAGCAGCTTGGCCGTGAACACTGAAGCTTTCTTT	CASSLAVNTEAFF
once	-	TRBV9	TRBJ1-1	TGTGCCAGCAGCCGCGAGCCGGGGGACACTGAAGCTTTCTTT	CASSREPGDTEAFF
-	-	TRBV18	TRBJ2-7	TGTGCCAGCTCACCACCCGCACCGCCTTACGAGCAGTACTTC	CASSPPAPPYEQYF
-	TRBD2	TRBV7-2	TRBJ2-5	TGTGCCAGCAGCCCATGGGCTAGCGGGGTTGAGACCCAGTACTTC	CASSPWASGVETQYF